Sequencing of this T cell receptor (beta chain) was carried out in a study of cytomegalovirus exposure and HLA in healthy donors. The CDR3 has 13 amino acids. Per the germline V gene, CDR1 is GTSNPN and CDR2 is SVGIG (reference sequence). V lost 8 bases to trimming and J lost 6 bases, with 17 bases between them. Clones were read by immunoSEQ multiplex PCR, and TCRdb kept only the in-frame ones, dropping some. The sample carries fewer than 120,000 clones, over 85% recorded once. Material: PBMCs. This clonotype was obtained from a young woman in good health and CMV-seronegative. The chain links TRBV30 to TRBJ2-1, with TRBD1 as a possible D gene (5 bases). This CDR3 is CAGISWGPNEQFF. In nucleotides, the CDR3 is TGTGCCGGTATTAGTTGGGGCCCCAATGAGCAGTTCTTC. Together with reference TRBV30 and TRBJ2-1, the CDR3 gives the full variable domain: SQTIHQWPATLVQPVGSPLSLECTVEGTSNPNLYWYRQAAGRGLQLLFYSVGIGQISSEVPQNLSASRPQDRQFILSSKKLLLSDSGFYLCAGISWGPNEQFFGPGTRLTVL.